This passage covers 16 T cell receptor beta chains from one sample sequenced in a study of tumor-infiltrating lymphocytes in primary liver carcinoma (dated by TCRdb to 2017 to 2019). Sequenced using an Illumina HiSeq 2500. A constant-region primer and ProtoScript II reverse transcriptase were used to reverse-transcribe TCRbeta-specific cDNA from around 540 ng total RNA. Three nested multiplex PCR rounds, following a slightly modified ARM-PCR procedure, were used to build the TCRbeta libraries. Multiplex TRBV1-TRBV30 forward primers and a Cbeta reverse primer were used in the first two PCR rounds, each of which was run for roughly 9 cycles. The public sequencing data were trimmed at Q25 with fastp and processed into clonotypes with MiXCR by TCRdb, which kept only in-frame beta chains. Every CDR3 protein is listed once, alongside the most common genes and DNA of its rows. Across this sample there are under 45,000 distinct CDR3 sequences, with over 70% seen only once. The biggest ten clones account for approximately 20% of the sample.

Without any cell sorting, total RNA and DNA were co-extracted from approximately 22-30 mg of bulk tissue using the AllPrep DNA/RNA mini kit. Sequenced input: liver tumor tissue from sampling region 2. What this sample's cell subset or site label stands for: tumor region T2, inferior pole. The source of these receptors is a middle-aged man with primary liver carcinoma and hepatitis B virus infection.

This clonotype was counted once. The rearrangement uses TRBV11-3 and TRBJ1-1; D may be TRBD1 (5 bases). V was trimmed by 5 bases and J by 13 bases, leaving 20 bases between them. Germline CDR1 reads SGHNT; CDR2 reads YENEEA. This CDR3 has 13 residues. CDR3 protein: CASSTGLNSDVFF. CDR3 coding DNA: TGTGCCAGCAGCACAGGTTTGAACTCTGATGTTTTCTTT.

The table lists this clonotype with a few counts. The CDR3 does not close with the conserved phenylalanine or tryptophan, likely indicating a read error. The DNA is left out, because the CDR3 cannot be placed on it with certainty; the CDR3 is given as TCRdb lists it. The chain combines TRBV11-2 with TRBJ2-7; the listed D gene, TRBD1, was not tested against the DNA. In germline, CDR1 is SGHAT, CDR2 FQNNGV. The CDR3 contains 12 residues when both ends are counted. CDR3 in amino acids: CASSPGGYEQYI.

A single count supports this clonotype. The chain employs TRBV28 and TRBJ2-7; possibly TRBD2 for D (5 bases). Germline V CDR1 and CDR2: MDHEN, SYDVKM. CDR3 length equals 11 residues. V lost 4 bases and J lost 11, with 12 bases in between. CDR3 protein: CASSSPKEEYF. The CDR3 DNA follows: TGTGCCAGCAGTTCCCCTAAGGAGGAGTACTTC. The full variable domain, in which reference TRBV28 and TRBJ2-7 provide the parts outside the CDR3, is DVKVTQSSRYLVKRTGEKVFLECVQDMDHENMFWYRQDPGLGLRLIYFSYDVKMKEKGDIPEGYSVSREKKERFSLILESASTNQTSMYLCASSSPKEEYFGPGTRLTVT.

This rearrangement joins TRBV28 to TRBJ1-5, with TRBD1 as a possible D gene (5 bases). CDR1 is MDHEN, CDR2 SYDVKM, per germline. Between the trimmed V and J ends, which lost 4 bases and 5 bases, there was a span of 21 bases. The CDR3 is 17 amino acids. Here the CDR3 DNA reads TGTGCCAGCAGTTCCCCCTGTGTCAGGGATCCCTATCAGCCCCAGCATTTT. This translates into CASSSPCVRDPYQPQHF.

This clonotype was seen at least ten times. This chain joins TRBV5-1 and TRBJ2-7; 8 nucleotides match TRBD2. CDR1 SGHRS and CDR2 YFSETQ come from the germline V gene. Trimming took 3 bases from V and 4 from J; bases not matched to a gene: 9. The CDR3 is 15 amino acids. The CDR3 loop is CASSSGGGAIYEQYF. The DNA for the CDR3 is TGCGCCAGCAGCTCCGGGGGGGGGGCCATATACGAGCAGTACTTC.

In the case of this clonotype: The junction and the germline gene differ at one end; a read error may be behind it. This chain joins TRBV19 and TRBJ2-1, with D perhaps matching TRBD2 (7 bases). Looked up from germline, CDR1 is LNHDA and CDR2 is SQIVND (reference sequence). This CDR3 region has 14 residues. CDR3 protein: CASSVYRGAVEQLF. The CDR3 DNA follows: TGTGCCAGTAGTGTTTACCGGGGGGCCGTTGAGCAGCTCTTC.

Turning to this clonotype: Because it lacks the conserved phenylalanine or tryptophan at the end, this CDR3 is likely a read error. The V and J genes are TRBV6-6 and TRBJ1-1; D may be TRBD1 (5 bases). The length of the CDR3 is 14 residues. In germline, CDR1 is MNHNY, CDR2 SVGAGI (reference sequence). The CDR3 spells CASQTTGMKTEAFI. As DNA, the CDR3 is TGTGCCAGCCAAACCACAGGCATGAAGACTGAAGCTTTCATT.

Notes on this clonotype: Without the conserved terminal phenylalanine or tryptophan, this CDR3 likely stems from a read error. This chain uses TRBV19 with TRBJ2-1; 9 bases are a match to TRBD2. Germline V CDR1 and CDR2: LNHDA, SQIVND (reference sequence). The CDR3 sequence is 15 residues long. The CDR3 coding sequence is TGCGCCAGTAGTATAGTTAGCGGGGGCCTCAATGAGCAGTTCATC. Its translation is CASSIVSGGLNEQFI.

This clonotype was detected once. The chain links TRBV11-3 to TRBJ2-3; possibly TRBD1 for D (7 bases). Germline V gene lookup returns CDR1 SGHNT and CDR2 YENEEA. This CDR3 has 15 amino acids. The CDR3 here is CVNSPGGLQGGTQYF. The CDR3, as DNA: TGTGTCAACAGCCCAGGGGGACTCCAGGGCGGAACGCAGTATTTT. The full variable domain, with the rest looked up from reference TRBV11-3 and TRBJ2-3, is EAGVVQSPRYKIIEKKQPVAFWCNPISGHNTLYWYLQNLGQGPELLIRYENEEAVDDSQLPKDRFSAERLKGVDSTLKIQPAELGDSAVYLCVNSPGGLQGGTQYFGPGTRLTVL.

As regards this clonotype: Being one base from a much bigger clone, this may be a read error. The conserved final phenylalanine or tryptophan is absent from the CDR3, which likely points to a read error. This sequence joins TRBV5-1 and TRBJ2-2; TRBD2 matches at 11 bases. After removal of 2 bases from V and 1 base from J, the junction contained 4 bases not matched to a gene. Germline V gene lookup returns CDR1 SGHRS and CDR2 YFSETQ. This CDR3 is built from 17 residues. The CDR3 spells CASSFGTSGRNTGELFS. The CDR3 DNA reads TGCGCCAGCAGCTTCGGAACTAGCGGGAGGAACACCGGGGAGCTGTTTTCT.

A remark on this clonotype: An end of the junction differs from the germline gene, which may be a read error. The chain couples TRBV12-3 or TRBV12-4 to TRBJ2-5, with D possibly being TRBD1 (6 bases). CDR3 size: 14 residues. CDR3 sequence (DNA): TGTGCCGGCAGTCATGACAGGTTTAGGGATACCCAGTACTTC. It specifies CAGSHDRFRDTQYF.

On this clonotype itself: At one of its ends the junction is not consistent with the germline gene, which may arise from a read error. The CDR3 region is CNARQGTYERYF. The CDR3 DNA reads as TGCAACGCCCGGCAGGGGACCTACGAGCGGTACTTC. The chain employs TRBV29-1 and TRBJ2-7; D perhaps matches TRBD1 (6 bases). The CDR3 runs to 12 residues. CDR1 and CDR2 (germline): SQVTM, ANQGSEA.

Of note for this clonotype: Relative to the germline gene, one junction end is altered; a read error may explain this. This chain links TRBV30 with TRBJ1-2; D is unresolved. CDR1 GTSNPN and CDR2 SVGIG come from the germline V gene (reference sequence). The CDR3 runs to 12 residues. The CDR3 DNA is TGTACCTGGAGTGGTCAGATCTATGGTTACACCTTC. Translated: CTWSGQIYGYTF.

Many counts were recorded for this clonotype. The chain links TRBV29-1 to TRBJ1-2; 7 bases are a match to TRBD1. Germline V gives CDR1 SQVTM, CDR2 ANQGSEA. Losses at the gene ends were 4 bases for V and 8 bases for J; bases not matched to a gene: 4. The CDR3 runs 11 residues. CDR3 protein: CSVGTGEGYTF. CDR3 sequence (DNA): TGCAGCGTTGGGACAGGCGAAGGCTACACCTTC.

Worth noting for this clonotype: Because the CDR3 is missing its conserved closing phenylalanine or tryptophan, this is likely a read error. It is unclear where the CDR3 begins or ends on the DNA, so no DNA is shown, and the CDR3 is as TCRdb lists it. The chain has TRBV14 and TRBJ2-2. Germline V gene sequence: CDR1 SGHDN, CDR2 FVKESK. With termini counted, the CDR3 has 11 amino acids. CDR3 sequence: CASSQVRELLL.

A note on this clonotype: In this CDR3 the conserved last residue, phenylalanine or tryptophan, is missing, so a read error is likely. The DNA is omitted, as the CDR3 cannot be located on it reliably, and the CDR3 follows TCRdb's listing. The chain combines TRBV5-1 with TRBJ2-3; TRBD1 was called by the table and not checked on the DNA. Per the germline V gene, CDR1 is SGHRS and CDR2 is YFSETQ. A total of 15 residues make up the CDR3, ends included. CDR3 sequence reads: CASSSAGSWTDTQYS.